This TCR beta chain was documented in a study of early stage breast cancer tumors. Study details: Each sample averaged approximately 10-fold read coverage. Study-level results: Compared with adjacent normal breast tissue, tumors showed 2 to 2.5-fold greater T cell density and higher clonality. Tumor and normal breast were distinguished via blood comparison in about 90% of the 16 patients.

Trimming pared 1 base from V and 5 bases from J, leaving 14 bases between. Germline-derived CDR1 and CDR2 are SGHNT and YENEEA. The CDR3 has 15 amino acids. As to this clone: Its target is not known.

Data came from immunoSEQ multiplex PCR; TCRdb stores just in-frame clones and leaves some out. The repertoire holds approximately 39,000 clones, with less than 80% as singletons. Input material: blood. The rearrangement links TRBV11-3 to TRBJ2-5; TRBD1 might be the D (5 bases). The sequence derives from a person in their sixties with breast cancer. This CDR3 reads CASSLGQGGRETQYF. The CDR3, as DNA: TGTGCCAGCAGCTTAGGGCAGGGCGGAAGGGAGACCCAGTACTTC.